Sequencing of this TCR beta chain was carried out in a study of T cell responses to AZD1222 COVID-19 vaccine. Study-level results: Recipients of AZD1222 seropositive at baseline numbered only 6 or 7. It should be noted that donors were predominantly white British and more often female, and clonal diversity was possibly underestimated.

Some clones are missing from TCRdb's copy, which holds only in-frame ones; the method was immunoSEQ multiplex PCR. This sample carries 100,000 to 150,000 clones, around 92% of them seen once, and the ten largest clones take around 15%. To note about this clone: The antigen is unknown.

Trimming pared 3 bases from V and 4 bases from J, leaving 9 bases between. This CDR3 region has 13 residues. Germline loops: CDR1 LGHDT, CDR2 YNNKEL (reference sequence). The V gene is TRBV3-1 (or the pseudogene TRBV3-2), the J gene TRBJ1-2; D unclear. This TCR was recovered from an adult in good health. Sequencing used peripheral blood, obtained on day 0 of AZD1222 vaccination. CDR3 in DNA: TGTGCCAGCAGCCATGACACATCCTATGGCTACACCTTC. Its protein product is CASSHDTSYGYTF.